This TCR beta chain emerged from a study of cytomegalovirus exposure and HLA in healthy donors. Germline values: CDR1 SGHDN, CDR2 FVKESK. The CDR3 runs 17 residues. Trimming cost V 4 bases and J 5 bases, with 22 bases left between them. In this sample, this clone turned up once. Primers included in the PCR were 60 Vbeta and 13 Jbeta primers. Using immunoSEQ multiplex PCR, the repertoire was profiled, and TCRdb retains in-frame clones only, with some absent. The sample carries about 170,000 clones, less than 85% recorded once. Source material: PBMCs. V gene TRBV14 combines with J gene TRBJ2-3; D remains ambiguous. The receptor's source is a boy between 2 and 10 years old in good health and CMV-seronegative. This chain's CDR3 is CASSPDASQAWLDTQYF. The CDR3 DNA sequence: TGTGCCAGCAGCCCCGATGCGTCCCAGGCGTGGTTAGATACGCAGTATTTT.